The 5 T cell receptor beta chains below were found in one sample sequenced in a study of blood T cell repertoires in COVID-19. The method was immunoSEQ multiplex PCR; TCRdb's version includes in-frame clones alone and lacks a portion of them. In the table there are roughly 84,000 clones, roughly 80% of which are singletons. Sequencing was done on a sample of peripheral blood. All receptors derive from an elderly woman with acute or convalescent COVID-19.

The chain uses TRBV2 and TRBJ1-2, with 8 bases aligning to TRBD1. Germline V gene data show CDR1 as SNHLY and CDR2 as FYNNEI. The CDR3 extends over 13 amino acids. After removal of 9 bases from V and 8 bases from J, the junction contained 11 bases not matched to a gene. CDR3 DNA: TGTGCCAGGGCTGACGGACAGGGTATGGGCTACACCTTC. This sequence encodes CARADGQGMGYTF.

The chain links TRBV24-1 to TRBJ1-4; D may be TRBD1 (5 bases). Germline lookup yields CDR1 KGHDR and CDR2 SFDVKD. Trimming shortened V by 3 bases and J by 4 bases, and 14 bases separated the two germline ends. The CDR3 spans 16 residues. CDR3 DNA sequence: TGTGCCACCAGTGATCCCGGCACAGGTGGTAATGAAAAACTGTTTTTT. This codes for CATSDPGTGGNEKLFF.

This clone was observed once. The J gene is TRBJ1-3, the V gene TRBV19, with 11 bases aligning to TRBD1. V lost 7 bases and J lost 4; bases outside the gene matches: 12. The CDR3 length is 17 residues. Germline lookup yields CDR1 LNHDA and CDR2 SQIVND (reference sequence). The DNA for the CDR3 is TGTGCCAGTACCCTCTCCGGACAGGGGGCGCGAGGAAACACCATATATTTT. The encoded protein is CASTLSGQGARGNTIYF.

This sequence joins TRBV5-1 and TRBJ2-1; the match to TRBD2 covers 7 bases. V lost 3 bases and J lost 5; bases outside the gene matches: 5. CDR3 length equals 14 residues. Germline V gene lookup returns CDR1 SGHRS and CDR2 YFSETQ. The CDR3 loop is CASSYGGNDNEQFF. CDR3 sequence (DNA): TGCGCCAGCAGCTACGGGGGGAACGACAATGAGCAGTTCTTC.

This clone has a handful of counts. The V call is TRBV10-2, the J call TRBJ2-3; D is unresolved. V was shortened by 0 bases and J by 5 bases, with 12 bases between the two germline ends. Germline V lookup: CDR1 WSHSY, CDR2 SAAADI. The CDR3 is 15 residues long. In nucleotides, the CDR3 is TGCGCCAGCAGTGAGTCGGCGCGGCCCGGAGATACGCAGTATTTT. Its translation: CASSESARPGDTQYF.